This T cell receptor (beta chain) came from a study of blood T cell repertoires in COVID-19. For the study at large: Spain, Italy and the United States supplied samples that represented acute and convalescent COVID-19. T cells, B-cell-depleted T cells, or PBMCs provided the cDNA or gDNA that served as material.

Profiled with immunoSEQ multiplex PCR; TCRdb holds only in-frame clones, not every one. The sample yields approximately 300,000 clones, about 87% seen once. The CDR3 is 14 amino acids. Germline assignment: CDR1 SGHTA and CDR2 FQGNSA. V was clipped by 2 bases and J by 1 base, with 8 bases between them. The TCR originated in a woman aged 40 to 49 with acute or convalescent COVID-19. The chain is built from TRBV7-2 and TRBJ2-5; D is ambiguous. The sample consisted of peripheral blood. The CDR3 DNA sequence: TGTGCCAGCAGCTTATACGGTGGCCAAGAGACCCAGTACTTC. Translation gives CASSLYGGQETQYF.